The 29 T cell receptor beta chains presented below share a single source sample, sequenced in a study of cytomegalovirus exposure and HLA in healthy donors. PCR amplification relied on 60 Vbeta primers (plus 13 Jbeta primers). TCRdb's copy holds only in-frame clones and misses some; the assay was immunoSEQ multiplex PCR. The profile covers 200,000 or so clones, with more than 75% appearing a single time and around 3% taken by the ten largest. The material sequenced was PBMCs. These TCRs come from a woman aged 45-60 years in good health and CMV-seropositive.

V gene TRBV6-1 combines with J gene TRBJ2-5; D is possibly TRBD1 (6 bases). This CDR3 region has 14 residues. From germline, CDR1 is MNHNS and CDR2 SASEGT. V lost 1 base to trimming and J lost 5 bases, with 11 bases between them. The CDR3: CASSEGGLGETQYF. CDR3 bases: TGTGCCAGCAGTGAAGGGGGGCTAGGGGAGACCCAGTACTTC.

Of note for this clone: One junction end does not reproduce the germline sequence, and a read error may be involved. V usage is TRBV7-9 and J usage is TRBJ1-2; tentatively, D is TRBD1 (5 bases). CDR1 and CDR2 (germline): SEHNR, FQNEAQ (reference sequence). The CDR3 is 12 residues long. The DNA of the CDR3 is TGTGCCAGCAGCTTAGGGGCAGGGAAGCTTTCCTTC. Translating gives CASSLGAGKLSF.

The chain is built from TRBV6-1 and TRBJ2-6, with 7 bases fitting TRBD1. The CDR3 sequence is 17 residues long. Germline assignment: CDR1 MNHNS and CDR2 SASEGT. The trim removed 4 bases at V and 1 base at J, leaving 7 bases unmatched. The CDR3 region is CASSAGTAQSGANVLTF. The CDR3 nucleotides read TGTGCCAGCAGTGCCGGGACAGCCCAATCTGGGGCCAACGTCCTGACTTTC.

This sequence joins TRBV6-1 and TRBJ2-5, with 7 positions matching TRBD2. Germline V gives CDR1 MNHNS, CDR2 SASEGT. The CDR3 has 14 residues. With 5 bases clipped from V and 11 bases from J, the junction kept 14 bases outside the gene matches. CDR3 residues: CASSNPGGGGEQYF. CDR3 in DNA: TGTGCCAGCAGTAACCCGGGGGGTGGGGGTGAGCAGTACTTC.

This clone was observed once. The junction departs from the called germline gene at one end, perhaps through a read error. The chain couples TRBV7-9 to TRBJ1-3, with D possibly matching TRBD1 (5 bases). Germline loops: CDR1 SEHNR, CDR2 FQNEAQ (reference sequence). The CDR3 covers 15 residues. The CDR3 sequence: CSSSLGGLTGNTIYF. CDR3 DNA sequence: TGTTCCAGCAGCTTGGGGGGGTTGACTGGAAACACCATATATTTT.

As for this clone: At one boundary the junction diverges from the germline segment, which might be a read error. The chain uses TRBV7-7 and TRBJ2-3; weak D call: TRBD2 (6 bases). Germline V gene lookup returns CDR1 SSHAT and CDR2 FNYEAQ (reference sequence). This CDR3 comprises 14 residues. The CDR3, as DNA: TGTGCTAGCAGCCCAAACCCCGGGGGTGATACGCAGTATTTT. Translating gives CASSPNPGGDTQYF.

CDR3 in DNA: TGCGCCAGCAGTAACTTGCCGGGGGTGTCCTCCTACGAGCAGTACTTC. Translation: CASSNLPGVSSYEQYF. V is TRBV10-2 and J is TRBJ2-7; D possibly corresponds to TRBD2 (6 bases). The length of the CDR3 is 16 residues. The V gene lost 5 bases and the J gene lost 0 bases, with 17 bases spanning the gap. From germline, CDR1 is WSHSY and CDR2 SAAADI.

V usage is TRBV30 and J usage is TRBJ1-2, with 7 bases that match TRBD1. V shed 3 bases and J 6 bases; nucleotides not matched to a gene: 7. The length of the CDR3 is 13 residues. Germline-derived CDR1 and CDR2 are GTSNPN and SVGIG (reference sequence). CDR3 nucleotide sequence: TGTGCCTGGAGGGAGACAGGGTCTAATGGCTACACCTTC. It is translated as CAWRETGSNGYTF. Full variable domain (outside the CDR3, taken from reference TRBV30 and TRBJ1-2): SQTIHQWPATLVQPVGSPLSLECTVEGTSNPNLYWYRQAAGRGLQLLFYSVGIGQISSEVPQNLSASRPQDRQFILSSKKLLLSDSGFYLCAWRETGSNGYTFGSGTRLTVV.

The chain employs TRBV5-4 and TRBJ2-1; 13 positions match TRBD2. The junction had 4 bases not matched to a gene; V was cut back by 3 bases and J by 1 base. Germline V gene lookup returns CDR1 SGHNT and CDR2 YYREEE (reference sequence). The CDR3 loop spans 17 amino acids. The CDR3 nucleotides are TGTGCCAGCAGCTCTGGGACTAGCGGGGTGTCCTACAATGAGCAGTTCTTC. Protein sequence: CASSSGTSGVSYNEQFF. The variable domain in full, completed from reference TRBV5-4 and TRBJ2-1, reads ETGVTQSPTHLIKTRGQQVTLRCSSQSGHNTVSWYQQALGQGPQFIFQYYREEENGRGNFPPRFSGLQFPNYSSELNVNALELDDSALYLCASSSGTSGVSYNEQFFGPGTRLTVL.

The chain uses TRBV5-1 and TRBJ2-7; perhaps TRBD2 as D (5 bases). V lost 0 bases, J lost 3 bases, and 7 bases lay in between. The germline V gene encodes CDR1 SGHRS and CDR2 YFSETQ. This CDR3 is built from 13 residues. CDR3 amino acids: CASSLGGVYEQYF. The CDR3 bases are TGCGCCAGCAGCTTGGGGGGAGTCTACGAGCAGTACTTC.

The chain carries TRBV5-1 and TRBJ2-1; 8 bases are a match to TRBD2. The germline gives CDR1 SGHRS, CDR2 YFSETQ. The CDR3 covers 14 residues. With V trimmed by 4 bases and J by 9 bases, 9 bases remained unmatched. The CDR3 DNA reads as TGCGCCAGCAGCGGGGGGACTAGTGGTATTGAGCAGTTCTTC. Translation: CASSGGTSGIEQFF.

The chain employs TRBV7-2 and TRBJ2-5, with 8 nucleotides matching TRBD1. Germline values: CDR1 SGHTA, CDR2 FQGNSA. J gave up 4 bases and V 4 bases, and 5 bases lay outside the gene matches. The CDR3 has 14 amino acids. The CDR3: CASSSSTGGETQYF. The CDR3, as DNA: TGTGCCAGCAGCTCCAGTACAGGGGGAGAGACCCAGTACTTC. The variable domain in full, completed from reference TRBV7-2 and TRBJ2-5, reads GAGVSQSPSNKVTEKGKDVELRCDPISGHTALYWYRQSLGQGLEFLIYFQGNSAPDKSGLPSDRFSAERTGGSVSTLTIQRTQQEDSAVYLCASSSSTGGETQYFGPGTRLLVL.

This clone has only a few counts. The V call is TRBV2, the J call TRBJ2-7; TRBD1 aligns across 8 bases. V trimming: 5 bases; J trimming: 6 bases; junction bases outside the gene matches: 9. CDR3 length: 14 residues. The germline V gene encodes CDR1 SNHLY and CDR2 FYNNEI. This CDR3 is CASSRQTGVGEQYF. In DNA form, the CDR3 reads TGTGCCAGCAGTAGACAGACAGGGGTGGGCGAGCAGTACTTC.

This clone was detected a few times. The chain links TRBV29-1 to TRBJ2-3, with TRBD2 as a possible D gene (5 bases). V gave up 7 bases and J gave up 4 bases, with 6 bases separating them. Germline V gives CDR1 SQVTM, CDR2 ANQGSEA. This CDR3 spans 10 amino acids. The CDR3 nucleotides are TGCAGCGCCGGGGCAGATACGCAGTATTTT. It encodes CSAGADTQYF.

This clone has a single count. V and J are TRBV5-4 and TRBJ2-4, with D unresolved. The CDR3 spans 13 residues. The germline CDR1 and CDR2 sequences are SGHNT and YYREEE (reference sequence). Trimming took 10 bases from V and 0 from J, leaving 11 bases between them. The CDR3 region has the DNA TGTGCCGTCTACTCTTTAGCCAAAAACATTCAGTACTTC. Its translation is CAVYSLAKNIQYF.

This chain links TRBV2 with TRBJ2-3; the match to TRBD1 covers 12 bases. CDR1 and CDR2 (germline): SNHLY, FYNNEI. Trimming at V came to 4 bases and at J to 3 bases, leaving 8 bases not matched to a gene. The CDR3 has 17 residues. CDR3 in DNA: TGTGCCAGCAGTGCCGGGACAGGGGGCTTTTGGACAGATACGCAGTATTTT. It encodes CASSAGTGGFWTDTQYF.

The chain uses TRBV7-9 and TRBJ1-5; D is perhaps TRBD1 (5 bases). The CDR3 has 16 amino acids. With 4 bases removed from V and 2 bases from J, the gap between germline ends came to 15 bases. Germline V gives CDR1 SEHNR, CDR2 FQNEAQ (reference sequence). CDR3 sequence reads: CASSSGLGLGNQPQHF. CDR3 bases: TGTGCCAGCAGCTCGGGTCTGGGGCTAGGCAATCAGCCCCAGCATTTT.

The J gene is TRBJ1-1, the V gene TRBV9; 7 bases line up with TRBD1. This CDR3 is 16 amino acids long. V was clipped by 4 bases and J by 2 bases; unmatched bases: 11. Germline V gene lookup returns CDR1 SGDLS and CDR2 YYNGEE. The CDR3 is CASSPKWTGTNTEAFF. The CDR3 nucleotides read TGTGCCAGCAGCCCCAAATGGACAGGAACCAACACTGAAGCTTTCTTT.

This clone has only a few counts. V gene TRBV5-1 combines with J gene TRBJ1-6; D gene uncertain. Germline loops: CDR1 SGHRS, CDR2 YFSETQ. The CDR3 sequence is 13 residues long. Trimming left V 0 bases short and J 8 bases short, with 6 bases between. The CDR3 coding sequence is TGCGCCAGCAGCTTGGCCGGGGATTCACCCCTCCACTTT. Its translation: CASSLAGDSPLHF.

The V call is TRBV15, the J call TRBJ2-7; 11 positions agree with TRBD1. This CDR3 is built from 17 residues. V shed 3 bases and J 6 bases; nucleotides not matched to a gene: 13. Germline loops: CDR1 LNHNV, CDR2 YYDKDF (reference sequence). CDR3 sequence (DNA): TGTGCCACCAGCAGGGAACAACCGGGACAGGGGGACAGCGAGCAGTACTTC. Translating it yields CATSREQPGQGDSEQYF.

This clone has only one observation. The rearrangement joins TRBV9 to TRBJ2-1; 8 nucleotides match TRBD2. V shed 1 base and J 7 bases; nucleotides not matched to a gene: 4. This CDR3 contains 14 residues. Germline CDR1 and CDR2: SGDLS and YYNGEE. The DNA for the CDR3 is TGTGCCAGCAGCGTAAGCGGGGGTGGAAATGAGCAGTTCTTC. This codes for CASSVSGGGNEQFF.

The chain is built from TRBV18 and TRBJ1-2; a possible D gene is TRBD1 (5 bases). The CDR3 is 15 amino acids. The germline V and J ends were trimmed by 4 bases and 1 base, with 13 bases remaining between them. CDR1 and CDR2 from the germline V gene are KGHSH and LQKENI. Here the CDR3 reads CASSRQQESNYGYTF. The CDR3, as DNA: TGTGCCAGCTCACGGCAACAGGAAAGTAACTATGGCTACACCTTC.

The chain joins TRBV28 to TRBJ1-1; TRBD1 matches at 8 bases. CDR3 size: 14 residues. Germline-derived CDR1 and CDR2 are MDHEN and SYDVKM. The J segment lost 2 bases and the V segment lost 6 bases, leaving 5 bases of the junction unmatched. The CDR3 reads CASSLTGDNTEAFF. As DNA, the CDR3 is TGTGCCAGCAGCCTGACAGGGGATAACACTGAAGCTTTCTTT.

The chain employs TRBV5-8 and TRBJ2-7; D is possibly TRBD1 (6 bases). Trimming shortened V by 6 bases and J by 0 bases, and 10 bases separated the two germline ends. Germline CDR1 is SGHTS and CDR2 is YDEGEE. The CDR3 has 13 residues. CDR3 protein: CASNRDTSYEQYF. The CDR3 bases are TGTGCCAGCAACCGGGACACCTCCTACGAGCAGTACTTC.

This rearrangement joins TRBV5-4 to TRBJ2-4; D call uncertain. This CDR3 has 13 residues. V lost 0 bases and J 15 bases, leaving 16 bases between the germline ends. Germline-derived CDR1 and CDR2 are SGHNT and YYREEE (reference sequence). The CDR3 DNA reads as TGTGCCAGCAGCTTGGGCGGTGACCCTCTACTGTACTTC. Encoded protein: CASSLGGDPLLYF. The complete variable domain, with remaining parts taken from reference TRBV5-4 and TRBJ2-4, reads ETGVTQSPTHLIKTRGQQVTLRCSSQSGHNTVSWYQQALGQGPQFIFQYYREEENGRGNFPPRFSGLQFPNYSSELNVNALELDDSALYLCASSLGGDPLLYFGAGTRLSVL.

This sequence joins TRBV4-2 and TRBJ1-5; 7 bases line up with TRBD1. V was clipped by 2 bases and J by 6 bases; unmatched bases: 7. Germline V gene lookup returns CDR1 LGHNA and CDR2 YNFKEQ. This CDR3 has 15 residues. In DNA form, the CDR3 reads TGTGCCAGCAGCCAAAACTACAGGGGCAGTCAGCCCCAGCATTTT. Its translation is CASSQNYRGSQPQHF.

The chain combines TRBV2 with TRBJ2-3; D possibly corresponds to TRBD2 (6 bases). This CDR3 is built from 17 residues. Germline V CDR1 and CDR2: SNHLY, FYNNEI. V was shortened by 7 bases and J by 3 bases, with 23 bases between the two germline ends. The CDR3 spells CASTWNPYGGGTDTQYF. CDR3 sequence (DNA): TGTGCCAGCACCTGGAACCCTTACGGGGGAGGTACAGATACGCAGTATTTT.

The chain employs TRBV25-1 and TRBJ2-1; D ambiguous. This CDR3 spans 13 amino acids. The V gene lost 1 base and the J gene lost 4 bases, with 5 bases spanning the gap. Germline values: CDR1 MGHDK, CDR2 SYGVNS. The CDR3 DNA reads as TGTGCCAGCAGTGAATCGGTTTACAATGAGCAGTTCTTC. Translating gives CASSESVYNEQFF.

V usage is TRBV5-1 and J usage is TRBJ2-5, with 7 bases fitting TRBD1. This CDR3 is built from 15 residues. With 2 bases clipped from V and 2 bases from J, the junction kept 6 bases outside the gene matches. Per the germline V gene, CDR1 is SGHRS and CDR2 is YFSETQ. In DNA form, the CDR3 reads TGCGCCAGCAGCTTCGGGCAGGGGGTACAAGAGACCCAGTACTTC. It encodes CASSFGQGVQETQYF.